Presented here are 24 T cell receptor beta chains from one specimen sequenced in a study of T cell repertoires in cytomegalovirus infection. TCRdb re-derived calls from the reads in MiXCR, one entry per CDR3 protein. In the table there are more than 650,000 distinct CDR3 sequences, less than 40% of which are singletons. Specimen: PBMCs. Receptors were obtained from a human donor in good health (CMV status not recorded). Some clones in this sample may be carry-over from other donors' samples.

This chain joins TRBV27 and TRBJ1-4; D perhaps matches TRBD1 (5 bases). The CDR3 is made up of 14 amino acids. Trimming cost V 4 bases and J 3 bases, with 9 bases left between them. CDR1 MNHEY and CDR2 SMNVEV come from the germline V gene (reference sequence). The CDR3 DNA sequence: TGTGCCAGCAGTTCCAGCAGGGCTAATGAAAAACTGTTTTTT. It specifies CASSSSRANEKLFF.

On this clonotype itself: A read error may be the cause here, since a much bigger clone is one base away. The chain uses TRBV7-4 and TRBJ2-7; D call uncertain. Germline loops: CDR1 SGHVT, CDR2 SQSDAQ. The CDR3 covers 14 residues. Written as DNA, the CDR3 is TGTGCCAGCAGCTTACCGCTGGCTTCCCACGAGCAGTCCTTC. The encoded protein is CASSLPLASHEQSF.

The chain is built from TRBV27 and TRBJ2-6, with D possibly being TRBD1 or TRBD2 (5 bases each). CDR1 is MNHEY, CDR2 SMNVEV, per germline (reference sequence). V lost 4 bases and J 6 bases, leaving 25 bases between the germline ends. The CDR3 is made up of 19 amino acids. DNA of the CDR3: TGTGCCAGCAGTTCGTGGCTACTACTGAGAGGGGAAGTGGCCAACGTCCTGACTTTC. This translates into CASSSWLLLRGEVANVLTF. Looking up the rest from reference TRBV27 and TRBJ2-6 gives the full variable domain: EAQVTQNPRYLITVTGKKLTVTCSQNMNHEYMSWYRQDPGLGLRQIYYSMNVEVTDKGDVPEGYKVSRKEKRNFPLILESPSPNQTSLYFCASSSWLLLRGEVANVLTFGAGSRLTVL.

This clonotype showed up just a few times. The CDR3 DNA reads TGTGCCAGCAGGGCGTTTTTGAACACCGGGGAGCTGTTTTTT. Its protein product is CASRAFLNTGELFF. This chain connects TRBV12-3 or TRBV12-4 to TRBJ2-2; D call uncertain. This CDR3 comprises 14 residues. The ends were cut back, 6 bases at V and 1 base at J, with 9 bases in the middle.

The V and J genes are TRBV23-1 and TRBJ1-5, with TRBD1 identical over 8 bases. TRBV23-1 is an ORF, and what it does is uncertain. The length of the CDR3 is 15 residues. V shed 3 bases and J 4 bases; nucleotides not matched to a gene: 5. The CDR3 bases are TGCGCCAGCAGTCAGCTGGACAGGGCTAATCAGCCCCAGCATTTT. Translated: CASSQLDRANQPQHF.

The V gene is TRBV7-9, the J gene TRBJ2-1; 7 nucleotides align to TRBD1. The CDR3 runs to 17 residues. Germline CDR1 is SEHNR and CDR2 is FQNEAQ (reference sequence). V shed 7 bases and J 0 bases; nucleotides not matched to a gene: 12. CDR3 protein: CASTSPKTGSSYNEQFF. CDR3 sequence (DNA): TGTGCCAGCACCTCCCCTAAGACAGGGAGCTCCTACAATGAGCAGTTCTTC.

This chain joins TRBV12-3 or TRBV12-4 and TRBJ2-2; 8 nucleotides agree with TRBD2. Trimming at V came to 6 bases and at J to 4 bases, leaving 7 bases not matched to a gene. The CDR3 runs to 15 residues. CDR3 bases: TGTGCCAGCAGCAACGGGGGGGGGGGCACCGGGGAGCTGTTTTTT. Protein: CASSNGGGGTGELFF.

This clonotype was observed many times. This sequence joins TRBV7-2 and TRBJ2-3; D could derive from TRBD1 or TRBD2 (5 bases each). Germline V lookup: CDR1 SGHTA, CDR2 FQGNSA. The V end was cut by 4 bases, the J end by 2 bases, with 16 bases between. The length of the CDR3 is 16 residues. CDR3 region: CASSSQWGRPTDTQYF. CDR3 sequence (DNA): TGTGCCAGCAGCTCACAGTGGGGGAGACCCACAGATACGCAGTATTTT.

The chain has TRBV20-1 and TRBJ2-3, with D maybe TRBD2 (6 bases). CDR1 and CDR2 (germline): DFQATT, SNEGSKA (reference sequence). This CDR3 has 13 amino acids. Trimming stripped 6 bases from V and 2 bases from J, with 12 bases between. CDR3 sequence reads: CSANGGATDTQYF. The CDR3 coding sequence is TGCAGTGCAAATGGAGGGGCCACAGATACGCAGTATTTT.

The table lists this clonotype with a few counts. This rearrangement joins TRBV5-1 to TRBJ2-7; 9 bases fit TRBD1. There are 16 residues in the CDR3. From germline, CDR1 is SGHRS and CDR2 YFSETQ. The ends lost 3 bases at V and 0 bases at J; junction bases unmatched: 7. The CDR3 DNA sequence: TGCGCCAGCAGCTCACCGACAGGGGGGAGCTCCTACGAGCAGTACTTC. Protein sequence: CASSSPTGGSSYEQYF. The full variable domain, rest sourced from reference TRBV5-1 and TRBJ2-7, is KAGVTQTPRYLIKTRGQQVTLSCSPISGHRSVSWYQQTPGQGLQFLFEYFSETQRNKGNFPGRFSGRQFSNSRSEMNVSTLELGDSALYLCASSSPTGGSSYEQYFGPGTRLTVT.

CDR3 in amino acids: CATSRRVSPQETQYF. For the CDR3, the DNA is TGTGCCACCTCGAGGAGGGTTTCTCCCCAAGAGACCCAGTACTTC. The chain has TRBV6-1 and TRBJ2-5; a possible D gene is TRBD2 (6 bases). Germline CDR1 is MNHNS and CDR2 is SASEGT. The CDR3 consists of 15 residues. Trimming took off 10 bases at V and 1 base at J, with 19 bases between the two ends.

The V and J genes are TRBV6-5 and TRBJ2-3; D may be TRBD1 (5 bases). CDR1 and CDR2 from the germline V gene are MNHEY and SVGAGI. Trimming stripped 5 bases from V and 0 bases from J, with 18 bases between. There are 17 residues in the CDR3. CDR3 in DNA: TGTGCCAGCAGTAAATCATCCTGGGGCTCTAGCACAGATACGCAGTATTTT. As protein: CASSKSSWGSSTDTQYF.

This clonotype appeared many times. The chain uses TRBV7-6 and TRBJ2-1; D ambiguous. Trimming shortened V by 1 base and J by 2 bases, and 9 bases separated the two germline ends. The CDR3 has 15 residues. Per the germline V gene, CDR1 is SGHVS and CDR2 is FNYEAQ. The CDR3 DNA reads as TGTGCCAGCAGCTTAGAAAGGATGCCCTACAATGAGCAGTTCTTC. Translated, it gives CASSLERMPYNEQFF. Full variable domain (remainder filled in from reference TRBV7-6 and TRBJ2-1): GAGVSQSPRYKVTKRGQDVALRCDPISGHVSLYWYRQALGQGPEFLTYFNYEAQQDKSGLPNDRFSAERPEGSISTLTIQRTEQRDSAMYRCASSLERMPYNEQFFGPGTRLTVL.

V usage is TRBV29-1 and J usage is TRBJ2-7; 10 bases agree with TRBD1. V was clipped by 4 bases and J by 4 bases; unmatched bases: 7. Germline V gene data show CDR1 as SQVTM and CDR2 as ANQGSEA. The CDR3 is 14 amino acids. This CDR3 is CSVGQGQGPYEQYF. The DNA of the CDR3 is TGCAGCGTTGGCCAGGGACAGGGGCCATACGAGCAGTACTTC.

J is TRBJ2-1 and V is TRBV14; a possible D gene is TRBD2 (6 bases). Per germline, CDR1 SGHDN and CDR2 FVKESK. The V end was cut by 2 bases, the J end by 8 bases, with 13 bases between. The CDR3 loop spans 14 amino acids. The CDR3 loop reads CASSQLSGVDEQFF. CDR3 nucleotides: TGTGCCAGCAGCCAACTTTCGGGGGTAGATGAGCAGTTCTTC.

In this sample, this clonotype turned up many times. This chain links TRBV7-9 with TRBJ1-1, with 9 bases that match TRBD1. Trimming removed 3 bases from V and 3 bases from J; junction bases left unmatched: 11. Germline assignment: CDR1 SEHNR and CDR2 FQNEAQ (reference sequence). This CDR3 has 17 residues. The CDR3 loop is CASSFPGQGIEYTEAFF. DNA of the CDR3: TGTGCCAGCAGCTTCCCGGGACAGGGAATCGAATACACTGAAGCTTTCTTT. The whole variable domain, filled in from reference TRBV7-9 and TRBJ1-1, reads DTGVSQNPRHKITKRGQNVTFRCDPISEHNRLYWYRQTLGQGPEFLTYFQNEAQLEKSRLLSDRFSAERPKGSFSTLEIQRTEQGDSAMYLCASSFPGQGIEYTEAFFGQGTRLTVV.

CDR3 DNA: TGTGCCATCAGTGACTCGACTAGCAGGCATGAGCAGTTCTTC. Encoded protein: CAISDSTSRHEQFF. This rearrangement joins TRBV10-3 to TRBJ2-1; 7 bases are a match to TRBD2. The CDR3 contains 14 residues. After removal of 3 bases from V and 8 bases from J, the junction contained 7 bases not matched to a gene. The germline CDR1 and CDR2 sequences are ENHRY and SYGVKD.

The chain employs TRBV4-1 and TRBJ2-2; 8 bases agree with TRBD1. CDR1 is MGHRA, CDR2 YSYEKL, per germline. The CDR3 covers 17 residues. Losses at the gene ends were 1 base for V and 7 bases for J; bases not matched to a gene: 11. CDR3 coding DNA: TGCGCCAGCAGCCAAGGACGTATGGCAGGGGGCAACGGGGAGCTGTTTTTT. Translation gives CASSQGRMAGGNGELFF.

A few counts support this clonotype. CDR3 in amino acids: CASSQAYTGELFF. The CDR3 DNA reads as TGCGCCAGCAGCCAAGCCTACACCGGGGAGCTGTTTTTT. This chain joins TRBV4-1 and TRBJ2-2; D not resolved. The V end was cut by 1 base, the J end by 3 bases, with 3 bases between. Germline V gene data show CDR1 as MGHRA and CDR2 as YSYEKL. The CDR3 sequence is 13 residues long.

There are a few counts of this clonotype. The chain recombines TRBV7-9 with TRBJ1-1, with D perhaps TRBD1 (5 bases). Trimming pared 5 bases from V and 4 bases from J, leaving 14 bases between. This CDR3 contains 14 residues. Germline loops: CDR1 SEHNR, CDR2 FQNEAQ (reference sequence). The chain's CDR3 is CASSPLGVVTEAFF. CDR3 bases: TGTGCCAGCAGCCCTCTGGGGGTAGTCACTGAAGCTTTCTTT.

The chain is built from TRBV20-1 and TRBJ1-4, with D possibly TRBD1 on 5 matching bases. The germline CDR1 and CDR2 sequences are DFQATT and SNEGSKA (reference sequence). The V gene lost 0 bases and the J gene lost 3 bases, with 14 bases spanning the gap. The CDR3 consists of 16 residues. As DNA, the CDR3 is TGCAGTGCTAGAGATGGTGGGCCCAGGGCTAATGAAAAACTGTTTTTT. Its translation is CSARDGGPRANEKLFF.

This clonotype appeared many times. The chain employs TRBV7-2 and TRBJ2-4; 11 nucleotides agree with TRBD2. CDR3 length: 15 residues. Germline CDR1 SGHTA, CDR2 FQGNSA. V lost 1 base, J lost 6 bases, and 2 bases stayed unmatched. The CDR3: CASSLGGTSGNIQYF. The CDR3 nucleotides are TGTGCCAGCAGCTTAGGTGGGACTAGCGGAAACATTCAGTACTTC.

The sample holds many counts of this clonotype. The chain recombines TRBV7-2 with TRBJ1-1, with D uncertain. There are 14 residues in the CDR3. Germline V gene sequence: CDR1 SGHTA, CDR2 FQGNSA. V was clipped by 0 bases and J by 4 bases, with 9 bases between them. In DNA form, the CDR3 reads TGTGCCAGCAGCTTAGCGCCAGATAGCACTGAAGCTTTCTTT. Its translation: CASSLAPDSTEAFF.

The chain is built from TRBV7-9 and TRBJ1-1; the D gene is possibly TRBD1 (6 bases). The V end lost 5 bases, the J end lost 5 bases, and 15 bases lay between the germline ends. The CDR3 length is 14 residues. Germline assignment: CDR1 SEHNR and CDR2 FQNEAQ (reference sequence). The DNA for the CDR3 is TGTGCCAGCAGCCCGGGGGCAATGGGAACTGAAGCTTTCTTT. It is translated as CASSPGAMGTEAFF.